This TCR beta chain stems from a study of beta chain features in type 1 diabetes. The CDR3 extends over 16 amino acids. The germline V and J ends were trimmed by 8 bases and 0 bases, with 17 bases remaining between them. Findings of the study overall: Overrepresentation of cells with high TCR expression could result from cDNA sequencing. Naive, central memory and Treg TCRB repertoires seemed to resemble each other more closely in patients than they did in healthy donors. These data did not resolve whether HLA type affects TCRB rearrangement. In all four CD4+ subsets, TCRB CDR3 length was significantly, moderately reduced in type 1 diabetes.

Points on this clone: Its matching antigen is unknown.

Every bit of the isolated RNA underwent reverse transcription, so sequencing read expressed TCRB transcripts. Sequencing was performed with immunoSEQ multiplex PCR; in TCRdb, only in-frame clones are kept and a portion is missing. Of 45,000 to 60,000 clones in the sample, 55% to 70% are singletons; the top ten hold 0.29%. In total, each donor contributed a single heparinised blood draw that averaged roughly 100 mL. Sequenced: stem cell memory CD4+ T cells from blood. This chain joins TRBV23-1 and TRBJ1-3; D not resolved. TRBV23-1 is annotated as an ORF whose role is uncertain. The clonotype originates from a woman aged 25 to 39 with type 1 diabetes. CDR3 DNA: TGCGCCAGCGCCGCATTCCTCCATAGCTCTGGAAACACCATATATTTT. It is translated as CASAAFLHSSGNTIYF.